A single sample gave rise to the 31 T cell receptor beta chains below, sequenced in a study of T cell repertoires in cytomegalovirus infection. No antigen has been identified for these receptors. Each CDR3 protein is one row after TCRdb ran MiXCR on the reads. The sample holds around 900,000 distinct CDR3 sequences, roughly 30% seen once. The sample consisted of cultured CD8+ T cells from PBMCs, taken from culture after CMV antigen stimulation. These receptors originate from a human donor in good health (CMV status not recorded). Some clones in this sample may be carry-over from other donors' samples.

The rearrangement joins TRBV19 to TRBJ2-6; D is uncertain. This CDR3 spans 14 amino acids. The V end lost 6 bases, the J end lost 2 bases, and 8 bases lay between the germline ends. Germline CDR1 and CDR2: LNHDA and SQIVND (reference sequence). The CDR3 DNA reads TGTGCCAGTAGCTATTTCCCTGGGGCCAACGTCCTGACTTTC. Protein sequence: CASSYFPGANVLTF.

This clonotype has at least ten counts. The chain joins TRBV4-1 to TRBJ2-4, with TRBD1 matching over 8 bases. V trimming: 4 bases; J trimming: 0 bases; junction bases outside the gene matches: 2. This CDR3 is built from 15 residues. Germline V gene data show CDR1 as MGHRA and CDR2 as YSYEKL. The CDR3 nucleotides are TGCGCCAGCAGCCCAGGACAGGGAGCCAAAAACATTCAGTACTTC. Residues: CASSPGQGAKNIQYF.

Worth noting for this clonotype: One end of the junction fails to match germline, which may point to a read error. The J gene is TRBJ1-1, the V gene TRBV6-2 or TRBV6-3; a possible D gene is TRBD1 (6 bases). The CDR3 has 13 residues. The germline CDR1 and CDR2 sequences are MNHEY and SVGEGT. CDR3 nucleotides: TGTGTCAGCCGTTCACAGGGGAACACTGAAGCTTTCTTT. Translated: CVSRSQGNTEAFF.

DNA of the CDR3: TGTGCCAGCAGCCAAGATTATGGGGGGACCTCCTACGAGCAGTACTTC. Protein: CASSQDYGGTSYEQYF. The rearrangement uses TRBV4-2 and TRBJ2-7; a weak D match, TRBD2 (6 bases). V dropped 0 bases and J dropped 0 bases, with 12 bases sitting between them. The CDR3 extends over 16 amino acids. Germline-derived CDR1 and CDR2 are LGHNA and YNFKEQ.

The J gene is TRBJ1-5, the V gene TRBV27, with a tentative D call TRBD1 (6 bases). This CDR3 is built from 16 residues. Germline V gene sequence: CDR1 MNHEY, CDR2 SMNVEV (reference sequence). V lost 2 bases and J 3 bases, leaving 14 bases between the germline ends. CDR3 DNA: TGTGCCAGCAGTTTAGCAGGGGAGTATAACAATCAGCCCCAGCATTTT. Encoded protein: CASSLAGEYNNQPQHF.

Written as DNA, the CDR3 is TGTGCCAGTAGTCTACAGGGACGGAACTATGGCTACACCTTC. It translates to CASSLQGRNYGYTF. This chain links TRBV19 with TRBJ1-2; D may be TRBD1 (6 bases). Looked up from germline, CDR1 is LNHDA and CDR2 is SQIVND (reference sequence). The germline V and J ends were trimmed by 5 bases and 2 bases, with 12 bases remaining between them. The length of the CDR3 is 14 residues.

The rearrangement links TRBV3-1 to TRBJ2-3; 7 bases are a match to TRBD1. The CDR3 has 15 amino acids. V lost 1 base and J lost 0; bases outside the gene matches: 1. Germline CDR1 LGHDT, CDR2 YNNKEL (reference sequence). CDR3 loop: CASSQATGSTDTQYF. The DNA of the CDR3 is TGTGCCAGCAGCCAAGCGACAGGGAGCACAGATACGCAGTATTTT.

This chain connects TRBV27 to TRBJ2-2, with D unclear. The germline gives CDR1 MNHEY, CDR2 SMNVEV (reference sequence). V was trimmed by 4 bases and J by 2 bases, leaving 11 bases between them. The CDR3 sequence is 15 residues long. The CDR3 region is CASSSGQRNTGELFF. In DNA form, the CDR3 reads TGTGCCAGCAGTTCAGGCCAGCGTAACACCGGGGAGCTGTTTTTT.

This clonotype turned up a few times. This sequence joins TRBV19 and TRBJ1-5; D is possibly TRBD1 (5 bases). V was pared by 5 bases and J by 0 bases, with 14 bases between. Germline lookup yields CDR1 LNHDA and CDR2 SQIVND (reference sequence). This CDR3 is 16 amino acids long. CDR3 nucleotides: TGTGCCAGTAGTCCTGCGGGGGGGTATAGCAATCAGCCCCAGCATTTT. This codes for CASSPAGGYSNQPQHF.

In the case of this clonotype: At one boundary the junction diverges from the germline segment, which might be a read error. The rearrangement links TRBV7-9 to TRBJ2-7; a possible D gene is TRBD1 (5 bases). The CDR3 extends over 15 amino acids. CDR1 is SEHNR, CDR2 FQNEAQ, per germline (reference sequence). As DNA, the CDR3 is TGTGCCAGCAGCGTAGCAAGAAGGGGCGCCGGCGAGCAGTACTTC. Protein sequence: CASSVARRGAGEQYF.

The rearrangement links TRBV7-9 to TRBJ2-3; D is undetermined. In germline, CDR1 is SEHNR, CDR2 FQNEAQ (reference sequence). This CDR3 has 13 residues. V was shortened by 5 bases and J by 9 bases, with 15 bases between the two germline ends. Here the CDR3 DNA reads TGTGCCAGCAGCGCCTCGACACCGCGCACGCAGTATTTT. This encodes CASSASTPRTQYF. Combining the CDR3 with reference TRBV7-9 and TRBJ2-3 gives the whole variable domain DTGVSQNPRHKITKRGQNVTFRCDPISEHNRLYWYRQTLGQGPEFLTYFQNEAQLEKSRLLSDRFSAERPKGSFSTLEIQRTEQGDSAMYLCASSASTPRTQYFGPGTRLTVL.

This clonotype was detected only a few times. The chain couples TRBV4-1 to TRBJ1-2; D gene ambiguous. The V end lost 1 base, the J end lost 2 bases, and 11 bases lay between the germline ends. CDR1 and CDR2 (germline): MGHRA, YSYEKL. The CDR3 is 15 amino acids. The CDR3 bases are TGCGCCAGCAGCCAAGTGCACGGAATCAACTATGGCTACACCTTC. Translated: CASSQVHGINYGYTF.

The V and J genes are TRBV7-8 and TRBJ1-1; D uncertain. The CDR3 covers 13 residues. Trimming removed 1 base at V and 6 bases at J, with 9 bases between. From germline, CDR1 is SGHVS and CDR2 FQNEAQ. CDR3 sequence: CASSLGGGAEAFF. CDR3 nucleotide sequence: TGTGCCAGCAGCTTAGGGGGTGGGGCTGAAGCTTTCTTT. The full variable domain, with the rest looked up from reference TRBV7-8 and TRBJ1-1, is GAGVSQSPRYKVAKRGQDVALRCDPISGHVSLFWYQQALGQGPEFLTYFQNEAQLDKSGLPSDRFFAERPEGSVSTLKIQRTQQEDSAVYLCASSLGGGAEAFFGQGTRLTVV.

The V and J genes are TRBV9 and TRBJ2-3; 11 bases agree with TRBD2. Germline V CDR1 and CDR2: SGDLS, YYNGEE. This CDR3 is built from 16 residues. The V segment lost 3 bases and the J segment 2 bases; nucleotides outside the gene matches: 5. The CDR3 loop is CASSEGLAELTDTQYF. In DNA, the CDR3 is TGTGCCAGCAGCGAGGGACTAGCGGAGCTCACAGATACGCAGTATTTT.

This clonotype was observed at least ten times. The chain has TRBV7-9 and TRBJ2-1; 11 bases align to TRBD2. CDR1 is SEHNR and CDR2 is FQNEAQ in the germline V gene (reference sequence). This CDR3 region has 15 residues. Trimming cost V 5 bases and J 4 bases; bases outside gene matches: 4. The CDR3 coding sequence is TGTGCCAGCAGCAAGACTAGCGGGGTTTACAATGAGCAGTTCTTC. This encodes CASSKTSGVYNEQFF.

A note on this clonotype: One junction end disagrees with the germline gene, perhaps due to a read error. The CDR3 DNA sequence: TGTGCCAACAGTTTCCAGCGGGGGGGGACAGATACGCAGTATTTT. Translated: CANSFQRGGTDTQYF. This chain joins TRBV6-6 and TRBJ2-3; TRBD2 agrees at 10 bases. This CDR3 has 15 amino acids. Germline CDR1 and CDR2: MNHNY and SVGAGI (reference sequence).

As regards this clonotype: This may arise from a read error, as a much more abundant clone is one base away. The chain combines TRBV7-6 with TRBJ2-7, with 8 bases lining up with TRBD2. Germline CDR1 SGHVS, CDR2 FNYEAQ. This CDR3 region has 13 residues. The DNA of the CDR3 is TGTGTCAGCAGCGGGGGAAGAGCGGGCGTTCAGTACTTC. Protein product: CVSSGGRAGVQYF.

This clonotype was found a few times. The J gene is TRBJ1-1, the V gene TRBV7-9, with D uncertain. Trimming pared 1 base from V and 4 bases from J, leaving 19 bases between. Germline-derived CDR1 and CDR2 are SEHNR and FQNEAQ (reference sequence). The CDR3 loop spans 17 amino acids. The CDR3 loop reads CASSLVVFRDLGTEAFF. CDR3 bases: TGTGCCAGCAGCTTAGTGGTTTTCCGGGATCTCGGCACTGAAGCTTTCTTT.

This chain joins TRBV4-1 and TRBJ2-1, with 12 nucleotides matching TRBD2. CDR1 and CDR2 from the germline V gene are MGHRA and YSYEKL. This CDR3 region has 16 residues. V dropped 3 bases and J dropped 7; count of bases not matched to a gene: 7. The CDR3 DNA sequence: TGCGCCAGCAGCCACCCTAGCGGGGGGGCCGTTAATGAGCAGTTCTTC. Protein product: CASSHPSGGAVNEQFF.

This clonotype was counted a few times. V usage is TRBV7-3 and J usage is TRBJ2-2, with 10 bases fitting TRBD1. Trimming cost V 6 bases and J 6 bases; bases outside gene matches: 7. This CDR3 spans 15 amino acids. CDR1 SGHTA and CDR2 FQGTGA come from the germline V gene. As DNA, the CDR3 is TGTGCCAGCAGATCCAGGACAGGGGGGCCCGGGGAGCTGTTTTTT. Translation gives CASRSRTGGPGELFF.

The V gene is TRBV6-1, the J gene TRBJ2-7, with 10 bases lining up with TRBD2. Germline trimming cut 5 bases from V and 4 bases from J; bases unmatched to any gene: 5. The CDR3 runs 14 residues. The germline V gene encodes CDR1 MNHNS and CDR2 SASEGT. The CDR3 nucleotides read TGTGCCAGCAGTTATGGACTAGCGGATTACGAGCAGTACTTC. Amino acids: CASSYGLADYEQYF.

The rearrangement joins TRBV7-9 to TRBJ1-2, with 9 bases fitting TRBD1. CDR3 length equals 13 residues. Trimming took 5 bases from V and 4 from J; bases not matched to a gene: 2. Germline V CDR1 and CDR2: SEHNR, FQNEAQ (reference sequence). The CDR3 here is CASSRTGVYGYTF. Here the CDR3 DNA reads TGTGCCAGCAGCCGGACAGGGGTCTATGGCTACACCTTC. Full variable domain (outside the CDR3, taken from reference TRBV7-9 and TRBJ1-2): DTGVSQNPRHKITKRGQNVTFRCDPISEHNRLYWYRQTLGQGPEFLTYFQNEAQLEKSRLLSDRFSAERPKGSFSTLEIQRTEQGDSAMYLCASSRTGVYGYTFGSGTRLTVV.

The gene calls are TRBV4-1 and TRBJ1-1; D is uncertain. The germline gives CDR1 MGHRA, CDR2 YSYEKL. V shed 0 bases and J shed 3 bases, with 11 bases lying between them. This CDR3 contains 15 residues. This CDR3 reads CASSQDWIRDTEAFF. The CDR3 DNA follows: TGCGCCAGCAGCCAAGACTGGATCCGGGACACTGAAGCTTTCTTT.

This clonotype was seen only a few times. This chain joins TRBV27 and TRBJ1-1; maybe TRBD1 (5 bases). Germline assignment: CDR1 MNHEY and CDR2 SMNVEV (reference sequence). The CDR3 loop spans 18 amino acids. Trimming pared 2 bases from V and 1 base from J, leaving 20 bases between. The CDR3 coding sequence is TGTGCCAGCAGTTTACAGGGCAAGGTTGTTCTAGGGAACACTGAAGCTTTCTTT. It codes for CASSLQGKVVLGNTEAFF.

This clonotype turned up a few times. The rearrangement uses TRBV7-6 and TRBJ2-3; a possible D gene is TRBD2 (7 bases). V lost 5 bases and J 6 bases, leaving 15 bases between the germline ends. Germline CDR1 is SGHVS and CDR2 is FNYEAQ. The CDR3 runs to 14 residues. The CDR3 DNA is TGTGCCAGCAGCCTGAGGGGGGGCATGGATACGCAGTATTTT. This translates into CASSLRGGMDTQYF.

V and J are TRBV5-1 and TRBJ2-5; 9 nucleotides match TRBD1. Germline-derived CDR1 and CDR2 are SGHRS and YFSETQ. The CDR3 runs 19 residues. J was trimmed by 3 bases and V by 3 bases; bases with no gene match: 18. The CDR3 sequence: CASSSTGGIIMRREETQYF. DNA of the CDR3: TGCGCCAGCAGCTCGACAGGGGGTATCATCATGAGGCGAGAAGAGACCCAGTACTTC.

The chain recombines TRBV15 with TRBJ2-5; 7 bases match TRBD1. The CDR3 is made up of 16 amino acids. The V gene end was trimmed by 4 bases and the J gene end by 2 bases; junction bases not matched to a gene: 10. Germline V gene lookup returns CDR1 LNHNV and CDR2 YYDKDF (reference sequence). The CDR3 DNA reads TGTGCCACCAGCACACAGGACAGGACTTCGCAAGAGACCCAGTACTTC. Translating it yields CATSTQDRTSQETQYF.

This clonotype was counted ten times or more. The V and J genes are TRBV7-6 and TRBJ2-1, with TRBD1 matching over 8 bases. CDR3 length equals 15 residues. The V gene's germline CDR1 is SGHVS and CDR2 FNYEAQ. Trimming took 6 bases from V and 1 from J; bases not matched to a gene: 5. The CDR3 sequence: CASRSRDRSYNEQFF. The CDR3 DNA sequence: TGTGCCAGCAGAAGCCGGGACAGGTCCTACAATGAGCAGTTCTTC.

There are a few counts of this clonotype. The chain has TRBV6-6 and TRBJ2-1; D tentatively fits TRBD1 or TRBD2 (5 bases each). This CDR3 comprises 13 residues. Trimming left V 11 bases short and J 5 bases short, with 16 bases between. Per the germline V gene, CDR1 is MNHNY and CDR2 is SVGAGI (reference sequence). The CDR3 DNA is TGTGCCGCTCACCCCGGGACCCACAATGAGCAGTTCTTC. Residues: CAAHPGTHNEQFF.

This clonotype was detected only a few times. This chain links TRBV7-3 with TRBJ2-1, with TRBD2 matching 7 bases. Germline-derived CDR1 and CDR2 are SGHTA and FQGTGA. Trimming removed 5 bases from V and 8 bases from J; junction bases left unmatched: 12. The CDR3 spans 15 residues. CDR3 DNA sequence: TGTGCCAGCAGCCCCCGGGAAGCGGGGCTTTATGAGCAGTTCTTC. Translated: CASSPREAGLYEQFF.

This clonotype was detected only a few times. The chain links TRBV4-2 to TRBJ2-3; D uncertain. Trimming shortened V by 0 bases and J by 8 bases, and 18 bases separated the two germline ends. CDR1 and CDR2 (germline): LGHNA, YNFKEQ. CDR3 length equals 16 residues. The CDR3 DNA follows: TGTGCCAGCAGCCAAGATAGGTGGGTCTCCCCAGTTACGCAGTATTTT. Protein product: CASSQDRWVSPVTQYF.